Presented here are 14 T cell receptor beta chains from one specimen sequenced in a study of blood T cell repertoires in COVID-19. Clones were sequenced by immunoSEQ multiplex PCR, and TCRdb holds only the in-frame ones, with some missing. In the table there are some 50,000 clones, over 85% of which are singletons. The specimen sequenced was peripheral blood. These receptors were obtained from a man aged 55 to 69 with COVID-19, enrolled during active disease.

The rearrangement links TRBV28 to TRBJ1-2; weak D call: TRBD1 (5 bases). V shed 2 bases and J shed 4 bases, with 8 bases lying between them. CDR1 is MDHEN, CDR2 SYDVKM, per germline. The CDR3 runs 13 residues. The CDR3 region has the DNA TGTGCCAGCAGTTTACCCGACAGCTATGGCTACACCTTC. Its protein product is CASSLPDSYGYTF.

V and J are TRBV19 and TRBJ1-2; 10 bases are a match to TRBD1. Germline loops: CDR1 LNHDA, CDR2 SQIVND (reference sequence). CDR3 length equals 15 residues. V lost 3 bases to trimming and J lost 4 bases; unmatched junction nucleotides: 5. CDR3 sequence reads: CASSITGQGSYGYTF. The DNA of the CDR3 is TGTGCCAGTAGTATTACGGGACAGGGGAGCTATGGCTACACCTTC.

This sequence joins TRBV5-5 and TRBJ2-7; the match to TRBD1 covers 7 bases. This CDR3 spans 14 amino acids. Losses at the gene ends were 0 bases for V and 2 bases for J; bases not matched to a gene: 2. Germline V gene data show CDR1 as SGHKS and CDR2 as YYEKEE (reference sequence). The CDR3 region has the DNA TGTGCCAGCAGCTTGGCAGGGGGAGCCTACGAGCAGTACTTC. This gives the protein CASSLAGGAYEQYF.

This chain connects TRBV28 to TRBJ1-4, with 9 bases identical to TRBD1. Looked up from germline, CDR1 is MDHEN and CDR2 is SYDVKM. J lost 5 bases, V lost 6 bases, and 4 bases had no gene match. The CDR3 totals 14 residues. CDR3 in amino acids: CASRAGQGNEKLFF. The DNA for the CDR3 is TGTGCCAGCAGGGCAGGACAGGGGAATGAAAAACTGTTTTTT.

The V call is TRBV5-4, the J call TRBJ2-3; weak D call: TRBD1 (6 bases). Germline CDR1 SGHNT, CDR2 YYREEE (reference sequence). The CDR3 is 15 residues long. Trimming removed 0 bases from V and 0 bases from J, with 8 bases in between. The CDR3 protein is CASSLDRASTDTQYF. The CDR3 DNA sequence: TGTGCCAGCAGCTTGGACAGGGCCAGCACAGATACGCAGTATTTT.

The chain is built from TRBV11-3 and TRBJ2-5; TRBD1 matches 9 bases. Germline-derived CDR1 and CDR2 are SGHNT and YENEEA. The CDR3 is 17 amino acids. V gave up 1 base and J gave up 4 bases; unmatched junction bases: 10. CDR3 in amino acids: CASSLGGLGTGIETQYF. Written as DNA, the CDR3 is TGTGCCAGCAGCTTAGGTGGCCTCGGGACAGGGATAGAGACCCAGTACTTC.

The chain combines TRBV29-1 with TRBJ1-6, with unresolved D. The CDR3 totals 15 residues. Germline V gene lookup returns CDR1 SQVTM and CDR2 ANQGSEA. Trimming left V 8 bases short and J 0 bases short, with 14 bases between. The CDR3, as DNA: TGCAGCCCCCATGACCGGAGCTCCTATAATTCACCCCTCCACTTT. Translating gives CSPHDRSSYNSPLHF.

The V call is TRBV4-1, the J call TRBJ2-7; D perhaps matches TRBD2 (7 bases). The V gene's germline CDR1 is MGHRA and CDR2 YSYEKL. Trimming left V 1 base short and J 3 bases short, with 13 bases between. This CDR3 is 15 amino acids long. The CDR3 loop is CASSQGGGGGYEQYF. The DNA of the CDR3 is TGCGCCAGCAGCCAAGGTGGGGGGGGCGGCTACGAGCAGTACTTC.

This clone was seen a handful of times. The chain employs TRBV19 and TRBJ2-2; 13 nucleotides line up with TRBD2. The CDR3 runs to 18 residues. Germline lookup yields CDR1 LNHDA and CDR2 SQIVND (reference sequence). J lost 5 bases, V lost 3 bases, and 9 bases had no gene match. Here the CDR3 reads CASSIYGLAGEITGELFF. CDR3 nucleotides: TGTGCCAGTAGTATCTACGGACTAGCGGGAGAAATAACCGGGGAGCTGTTTTTT.

The chain joins TRBV30 to TRBJ2-1, with TRBD1 matching over 11 bases. Trimming removed 0 bases from V and 4 bases from J; junction bases left unmatched: 2. Germline V lookup: CDR1 GTSNPN, CDR2 SVGIG (reference sequence). CDR3 length equals 15 residues. The CDR3 DNA reads TGTGCCTGGAGTGTGGGGACAGGGGGTTACAATGAGCAGTTCTTC. Amino acids: CAWSVGTGGYNEQFF.

The CDR3 reads CASSQVITGVNNSPLHF. The CDR3 nucleotides read TGCGCCAGCAGCCAAGTGATTACAGGGGTGAATAATTCACCCCTCCACTTT. The rearrangement uses TRBV4-1 and TRBJ1-6; 7 nucleotides line up with TRBD1. V lost 1 base to trimming and J lost 5 bases; unmatched junction nucleotides: 8. The CDR3 is 17 amino acids. Germline CDR1 is MGHRA and CDR2 is YSYEKL.

V gene TRBV5-1 combines with J gene TRBJ2-3; TRBD2 might be the D (5 bases). The V gene lost 1 base and the J gene lost 1 base, with 10 bases spanning the gap. Germline CDR1 reads SGHRS; CDR2 reads YFSETQ. The CDR3 extends over 15 amino acids. The CDR3 sequence is CASSLTRWGTDTQYF. The CDR3 DNA sequence: TGCGCCAGCAGCTTGACTAGATGGGGCACAGATACGCAGTATTTT. Supplemented by reference TRBV5-1 and TRBJ2-3, the full variable domain reads KAGVTQTPRYLIKTRGQQVTLSCSPISGHRSVSWYQQTPGQGLQFLFEYFSETQRNKGNFPGRFSGRQFSNSRSEMNVSTLELGDSALYLCASSLTRWGTDTQYFGPGTRLTVL.

V is TRBV6-5 and J is TRBJ1-2; tentatively, D is TRBD1 (6 bases). Germline V lookup: CDR1 MNHEY, CDR2 SVGAGI. The CDR3 covers 16 residues. V shed 3 bases and J shed 4 bases, with 18 bases lying between them. CDR3 protein: CASSYLSGAVPYGYTF. The CDR3 coding sequence is TGTGCCAGCAGTTATCTCTCAGGGGCCGTACCCTATGGCTACACCTTC.

The chain couples TRBV29-1 to TRBJ2-3, with D maybe TRBD2 (6 bases). Germline V gene lookup returns CDR1 SQVTM and CDR2 ANQGSEA. Trimming cost V 3 bases and J 6 bases, with 16 bases left between them. This CDR3 has 14 residues. The CDR3 DNA reads TGCAGCGTTGAGGGGGGACGGACCACGGATACGCAGTATTTT. Its protein product is CSVEGGRTTDTQYF.